These 11 T cell receptor beta chains were all obtained from the same sample, sequenced in a study of beta chain features in type 1 diabetes. All of the isolated RNA was reverse transcribed, so expressed TCRB transcripts were sequenced. Sequenced by immunoSEQ multiplex PCR; TCRdb stores in-frame clones only, minus some. The sample lists 150,000 to 190,000 clones, about 8.1% seen once, with almost 0.65% in the top ten. Sample: central memory CD4+ T cells from blood. These receptors originate from a man between 18 and 29 years old in good health.

The CDR3 DNA follows: TGCGCCAGCAGCTCCCGACAGGGCGAGAGGTACAATGAGCAGTTCTTC. The encoded protein is CASSSRQGERYNEQFF. The V and J genes are TRBV5-1 and TRBJ2-1; 7 nucleotides match TRBD1. Per germline, CDR1 SGHRS and CDR2 YFSETQ. CDR3 length: 16 residues. V lost 3 bases and J lost 4; bases outside the gene matches: 10.

The genes are TRBV7-9 and TRBJ2-5; D is uncertain. The CDR3 totals 15 residues. Trimming took 0 bases from V and 0 from J, leaving 8 bases between them. Germline V gives CDR1 SEHNR, CDR2 FQNEAQ (reference sequence). The CDR3: CASSLAGRNQETQYF. DNA for the CDR3: TGTGCCAGCAGCTTAGCCGGCAGGAACCAAGAGACCCAGTACTTC.

This clone has only a few counts. This could be a read error, since a much larger clone is one nucleotide away. The chain uses TRBV4-1 and TRBJ2-7; TRBD1 matches at 10 bases. V was pared by 7 bases and J by 5 bases, with 11 bases of the junction left unmatched. CDR3 length equals 15 residues. Germline V gene lookup returns CDR1 MGHRA and CDR2 YSYEKL. DNA for the CDR3: TGCGCCAGCAACCCCGGGACAGGGGATGTTAACGAGCAGTACTTC. This gives the protein CASNPGTGDVNEQYF.

This chain connects TRBV11-2 to TRBJ1-2; 11 bases map to TRBD1. Germline CDR1 SGHAT, CDR2 FQNNGV. The CDR3 is made up of 13 amino acids. After removal of 7 bases from V and 6 bases from J, the junction contained 4 bases not matched to a gene. CDR3 sequence (DNA): TGTGCCAGCACCGGACAGGGGGCCGATGGCTACACCTTC. Protein: CASTGQGADGYTF. The variable domain in full, completed from reference TRBV11-2 and TRBJ1-2, reads EAGVAQSPRYKIIEKRQSVAFWCNPISGHATLYWYQQILGQGPKLLIQFQNNGVVDDSQLPKDRFSAERLKGVDSTLKIQPAKLEDSAVYLCASTGQGADGYTFGSGTRLTVV.

This clone occurred many times. The V gene is TRBV18, the J gene TRBJ2-1; 14 nucleotides align to TRBD2. The CDR3 length is 16 residues. Germline trimming cut 3 bases from V and 6 bases from J; bases unmatched to any gene: 4. Germline V gives CDR1 KGHSH, CDR2 LQKENI. The CDR3, as DNA: TGTGCCAGCTCACCCGGACTAGCGGGAGGAGGCAATGAGCAGTTCTTC. It translates to CASSPGLAGGGNEQFF.

This clone has at least ten counts. The same CDR3 is also encoded by other DNA sequences in this sample. The chain joins TRBV5-1 to TRBJ1-1; D not resolved. This CDR3 region has 12 residues. V lost 0 bases and J 6 bases, leaving 6 bases between the germline ends. From germline, CDR1 is SGHRS and CDR2 YFSETQ. The CDR3 DNA reads as TGCGCCAGCAGCTTGGGAGAGTCTGAAGCTTTCTTT. Its translation is CASSLGESEAFF.

In nucleotides, the CDR3 is TGTGCCAGCCGCGGAGGGACTAGCGGTTTCTGGGCCAACGTCCTGACTTTC. This codes for CASRGGTSGFWANVLTF. V usage is TRBV7-2 and J usage is TRBJ2-6, with 11 bases fitting TRBD2. Germline values: CDR1 SGHTA, CDR2 FQGNSA. J gave up 5 bases and V 8 bases, and 11 bases lay outside the gene matches. CDR3 length equals 17 residues.

The sample holds many counts of this clone. The V gene is TRBV28, the J gene TRBJ2-7; the match to TRBD1 covers 7 bases. Germline V gene data show CDR1 as MDHEN and CDR2 as SYDVKM. CDR3 length equals 12 residues. V dropped 7 bases and J dropped 0; count of bases not matched to a gene: 0. In nucleotides, the CDR3 is TGTGCCAGCACAGGGGGCTCCTACGAGCAGTACTTC. Its protein product is CASTGGSYEQYF.

The chain employs TRBV5-1 and TRBJ2-7, with 7 nucleotides matching TRBD2. Germline trimming cut 2 bases from V and 2 bases from J; bases unmatched to any gene: 4. Germline loops: CDR1 SGHRS, CDR2 YFSETQ. This CDR3 comprises 14 residues. The CDR3 protein is CASSLSAGTYEQYF. As DNA, the CDR3 is TGCGCCAGCAGCTTATCAGCGGGGACCTACGAGCAGTACTTC.

The sample holds a few counts of this clone. The chain recombines TRBV28 with TRBJ2-7, with 8 bases identical to TRBD1. The CDR3 extends over 14 amino acids. The V segment lost 6 bases and the J segment 6 bases; nucleotides outside the gene matches: 10. The germline gives CDR1 MDHEN, CDR2 SYDVKM. The CDR3 sequence: CASSKGTGGREQYF. Here the CDR3 DNA reads TGTGCCAGCAGCAAAGGAACAGGGGGACGCGAGCAGTACTTC. The full variable domain, rest sourced from reference TRBV28 and TRBJ2-7, is DVKVTQSSRYLVKRTGEKVFLECVQDMDHENMFWYRQDPGLGLRLIYFSYDVKMKEKGDIPEGYSVSREKKERFSLILESASTNQTSMYLCASSKGTGGREQYFGPGTRLTVT.

This clone was seen only a few times. This chain uses TRBV7-3 with TRBJ2-5; D is uncertain. V lost 5 bases to trimming and J lost 5 bases, with 18 bases between them. Germline V gene sequence: CDR1 SGHTA, CDR2 FQGTGA. The CDR3 consists of 15 residues. CDR3 loop: CASSSSRTGAETQYF. CDR3 bases: TGTGCCAGCAGCAGTAGCCGAACGGGTGCCGAGACCCAGTACTTC.